This TCR beta chain is drawn from a study of cytomegalovirus exposure and HLA in healthy donors. The wider study: The study's early data release held 75 million to 95 million unique TCRs from HLA-typed donors. The Caucasian-associated ancestry cluster held around 76% of over 350 genotyped donors. Study outcomes and limitations: Cytomegalovirus-associated TCR beta chains were listed, numbering more than 150.

Unrecorded immune exposures were likely, despite nominal health at sampling. Germline-derived CDR1 and CDR2 are MDHEN and SYDVKM. CDR3 length: 12 residues. V was shortened by 6 bases and J by 10 bases, with 13 bases between the two germline ends. Regarding this clone: Its matching antigen is unknown.

13 Jbeta primers and 60 Vbeta primers were used for the PCR. Assay used: immunoSEQ multiplex PCR; TCRdb lists only in-frame clones, some missing. The repertoire includes some 75,000 clones, about 79% of them detected once, and around 6.4% sits in the top ten. The gene calls are TRBV28 and TRBJ1-5; D unclear. The sequence came from a man aged 18 to 35 in good health and CMV-seropositive. Sequencing input: PBMCs. The chain's CDR3 is CASRTTGIPQHF. DNA of the CDR3: TGTGCCAGCAGGACTACCGGGATACCCCAGCATTTT.